The TCR beta chain under discussion was sequenced for a study of molecular identifiers for immune sequencing clone quantification. Study summary: Five portions were made in replicates from RNA of around 20,000 or 100,000 naive CD8 cells, and four underwent sequencing. Regarding the study as a whole: Clones that exceeded 20 RNA copies held over 99% of effector molecules, yet under 1% in naive cells.

Concerning this clonotype: Antigen: not known.

Germline V lookup: CDR1 SGHKS, CDR2 YYEKEE (reference sequence). V lost 0 bases to trimming and J lost 4 bases; unmatched junction nucleotides: 26. The CDR3 spans 24 residues. Naive CD8 T cells underwent sorting with the CD8+CD4-CCR7+CD45RA+ definition. TCRdb itself ran the PCR reads through MiXCR, one entry per CDR3 protein. The data contain approximately 59,000 distinct CDR3 sequences, approximately 17% of them singletons. The gene calls are TRBV5-5 and TRBJ1-3, with 12 bases that match TRBD1. Input material: naive CD8+ T cells from blood, with Jurkat cell RNA spiked in. Subset described: FACS-sorted CD8+CD4-CCR7+CD45RA+ naive T cells. The receptor was derived from a human donor in good health. Some libraries in this study had Jurkat cell RNA spiked in. The CDR3 region is CASSLAPVDHEGQGASALGNTIYF. For the CDR3, the DNA is TGTGCCAGCAGCTTGGCTCCCGTGGACCATGAGGGACAGGGGGCGTCAGCGCTCGGAAACACCATATATTTT.